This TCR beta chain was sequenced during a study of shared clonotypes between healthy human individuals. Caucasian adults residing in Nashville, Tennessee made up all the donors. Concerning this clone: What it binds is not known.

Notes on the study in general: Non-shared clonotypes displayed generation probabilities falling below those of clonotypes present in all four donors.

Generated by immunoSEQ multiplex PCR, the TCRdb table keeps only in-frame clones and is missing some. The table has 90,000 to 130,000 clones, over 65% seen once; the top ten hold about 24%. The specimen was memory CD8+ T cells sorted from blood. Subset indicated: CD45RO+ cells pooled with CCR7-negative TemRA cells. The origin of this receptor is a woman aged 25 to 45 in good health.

CDR3 amino acids: CASSGGGSGWVNTEAFF. The CDR3 nucleotides read TGCGCCAGCAGCGGAGGGGGATCCGGATGGGTGAACACTGAAGCTTTCTTT. The chain carries TRBV4-1 and TRBJ1-1, with D possibly being TRBD1 (6 bases). Germline V gene lookup returns CDR1 MGHRA and CDR2 YSYEKL. CDR3 length: 17 residues. V lost 5 bases and J lost 0, with 19 bases in between.